Following are 15 T cell receptor beta chains from one sample sequenced in a study of cytomegalovirus exposure and HLA in healthy donors. Primers for the PCR totalled 60 Vbeta and 13 Jbeta. This table comes from immunoSEQ multiplex PCR, and its TCRdb copy is limited to in-frame clones, with some not included. The sample totals fewer than 70,000 clones; its top ten clones hold 3.6%. The source material was PBMCs. The receptors were gathered from a woman aged 18-29 years in good health and CMV-seronegative.

The gene calls are TRBV6-5 and TRBJ2-7, with 11 nucleotides matching TRBD2. V was clipped by 3 bases and J by 3 bases; unmatched bases: 4. Germline V gives CDR1 MNHEY, CDR2 SVGAGI. The CDR3 runs to 15 residues. The chain's CDR3 is CASSYGTSGSYEQYF. For the CDR3, the DNA is TGTGCCAGCAGTTATGGGACTAGCGGCAGCTACGAGCAGTACTTC.

The chain employs TRBV7-9 and TRBJ2-3; 8 nucleotides align to TRBD1. This CDR3 is 15 amino acids long. Germline V gives CDR1 SEHNR, CDR2 FQNEAQ (reference sequence). Unmatched junction bases numbered 7, after V lost 5 bases and J lost 3 bases. The CDR3 loop is CASSITGGGTDTQYF. The CDR3 DNA follows: TGTGCCAGCAGCATTACAGGGGGAGGTACAGATACGCAGTATTTT.

The chain is built from TRBV30 and TRBJ2-7; D is possibly TRBD1 (6 bases). This CDR3 spans 13 amino acids. The V and J ends lost 0 bases and 7 bases respectively, with 13 bases between them. CDR1 is GTSNPN, CDR2 SVGIG, per germline (reference sequence). The CDR3 region has the DNA TGTGCCTGGAGTGTAAACAGGGTCCGGGAGCAGTACTTC. Its translation: CAWSVNRVREQYF.

On this clone itself: An end of the junction does not agree with germline; a read error may underlie this. The CDR3 DNA is TGTGCCGGGAGTGGAGCTGGACTAGGAGTAGATACGCAGTATTTT. Amino acid sequence: CAGSGAGLGVDTQYF. This chain uses TRBV30 with TRBJ2-3, with 7 bases that match TRBD2. This CDR3 spans 15 amino acids. The germline V gene has CDR1 GTSNPN and CDR2 SVGIG (reference sequence).

The gene calls are TRBV18 and TRBJ1-5, with D unclear. This CDR3 contains 12 residues. CDR1 and CDR2 (germline): KGHSH, LQKENI. Deletions cut 2 bases from V and 10 bases from J, with 9 bases between. Written as DNA, the CDR3 is TGTGCCAGCTCACCATCAGGCGAACCCCAGCATTTT. Translated, it gives CASSPSGEPQHF.

The CDR3 is CASSQRGTEAFF. The CDR3 nucleotides read TGTGCCAGCAGCCAAAGGGGGACTGAAGCTTTCTTT. V gene TRBV11-1 combines with J gene TRBJ1-1; D possibly corresponds to TRBD1 (6 bases). The V gene's germline CDR1 is SGHAT and CDR2 FQDESV (reference sequence). The CDR3 covers 12 residues. Trimming left V 5 bases short and J 5 bases short, with 9 bases between. The full variable domain, in which reference TRBV11-1 and TRBJ1-1 provide the parts outside the CDR3, is EAEVAQSPRYKITEKSQAVAFWCDPISGHATLYWYRQILGQGPELLVQFQDESVVDDSQLPKDRFSAERLKGVDSTLKIQPAELGDSAMYLCASSQRGTEAFFGQGTRLTVV.

The CDR3 reads CASSQNRDYEQYF. In DNA form, the CDR3 reads TGTGCCAGCAGCCAAAACCGGGACTACGAGCAGTACTTC. This chain connects TRBV6-5 to TRBJ2-7; TRBD2 might be the D (5 bases). This CDR3 comprises 13 residues. Germline V gene data show CDR1 as MNHEY and CDR2 as SVGAGI. V lost 6 bases and J 3 bases, leaving 12 bases between the germline ends.

The chain links TRBV5-1 to TRBJ1-2; TRBD1 matches 7 bases. The CDR3 extends over 14 amino acids. Losses at the gene ends were 5 bases for V and 5 bases for J; bases not matched to a gene: 9. Germline V gene lookup returns CDR1 SGHRS and CDR2 YFSETQ. CDR3 sequence (DNA): TGCGCCAGCAGAAAACGACAGGGAGGATATGGCTACACCTTC. It specifies CASRKRQGGYGYTF.

This chain connects TRBV28 to TRBJ2-3; TRBD1 might be the D (6 bases). Per the germline V gene, CDR1 is MDHEN and CDR2 is SYDVKM. V was pared by 7 bases and J by 8 bases, with 19 bases between. This CDR3 contains 14 residues. CDR3 protein: CASTLPGESGTQYF. In DNA form, the CDR3 reads TGTGCCAGCACCCTGCCAGGGGAATCCGGTACGCAGTATTTT.

This rearrangement joins TRBV18 to TRBJ2-6; 7 bases align to TRBD1. Germline CDR1 reads KGHSH; CDR2 reads LQKENI. The CDR3 has 17 residues. J gave up 2 bases and V 0 bases, and 4 bases lay outside the gene matches. The CDR3 bases are TGTGCCAGCTCACCACCAGGGGGCAGGACTGGGGCCAACGTCCTGACTTTC. Its translation: CASSPPGGRTGANVLTF.

The chain combines TRBV6-6 with TRBJ2-7; 10 nucleotides line up with TRBD2. Germline CDR1 MNHNY, CDR2 SVGAGI (reference sequence). This CDR3 spans 14 amino acids. Unmatched junction bases numbered 5, after V lost 6 bases and J lost 3 bases. The CDR3 DNA is TGTGCCAGCAGCCTGAGGACTAGCGGCTACGAGCAGTACTTC. Translation gives CASSLRTSGYEQYF.

The chain couples TRBV2 to TRBJ1-2; D uncertain. The CDR3 sequence is 14 residues long. Germline CDR1 SNHLY, CDR2 FYNNEI. Trimming took 7 bases from V and 3 from J, leaving 15 bases between them. CDR3 in amino acids: CASTDRGKDYGYTF. The CDR3 region has the DNA TGTGCCAGCACGGACCGAGGGAAGGACTATGGCTACACCTTC.

The genes are TRBV2 and TRBJ2-1, with 12 bases fitting TRBD1. V shed 4 bases and J 9 bases; nucleotides not matched to a gene: 4. Germline values: CDR1 SNHLY, CDR2 FYNNEI. The CDR3 spans 14 residues. CDR3: CASSVGTGGFEQFF. The CDR3, as DNA: TGTGCCAGCAGTGTCGGGACAGGGGGCTTTGAGCAGTTCTTC.

The chain carries TRBV5-8 and TRBJ1-2; D not certain. This CDR3 is built from 15 residues. CDR1 and CDR2 (germline): SGHTS, YDEGEE. V was cut by 0 bases and J by 5 bases, with 14 bases left in between. CDR3 coding DNA: TGTGCCAGCAGCTTGGGGCTGTCAGGTTTTTATGGCTACACCTTC. It yields the protein CASSLGLSGFYGYTF.

The chain employs TRBV4-1 and TRBJ2-5; D is possibly TRBD2 (5 bases). The DNA end is more similar to TRBJ2-7, so the J call may be wrong. Germline loops: CDR1 MGHRA, CDR2 YSYEKL. The CDR3 spans 15 residues. The CDR3 is CASSQRDAGSYEQYF. The CDR3 DNA is TGCGCCAGCAGCCAACGGGATGCAGGCTCCTACGAGCAGTACTTC.